This TCR beta chain was recorded in a study of blood T cell repertoires in COVID-19. Study background: COVID-19 samples collected from the United States, Italy and Spain covered acute and convalescent phases. In each case, the material was cDNA or gDNA derived from T cells, B-cell-depleted T cells, or PBMCs.

In the original workflow: Estimation of nucleated cell counts relied on the amplification of reference gene primers. Only in-frame clones appear in the TCRdb table, and some are missing; sequencing was by immunoSEQ multiplex PCR. The D gene and trimming were derived from the DNA, and the V and J assignments and clone size from that table. Here the sample spans tens of thousands of clones, roughly 86% being singletons. The V gene's germline CDR1 is SGHTS and CDR2 YDEGEE. V lost 5 bases to trimming and J lost 2 bases; unmatched junction nucleotides: 7. The CDR3 totals 15 residues. This clonotype originated in a man in his fifties or sixties with active COVID-19. The V call is TRBV5-8, the J call TRBJ1-5, with 7 bases identical to TRBD1. The sequenced material came from peripheral blood. The CDR3 region has the DNA TGTGCCAGCAGTCGGGATGACAGGGGCAATCAGCCCCAGCATTTT. Translation: CASSRDDRGNQPQHF.